Here is one T cell receptor (beta chain) with its context. The antigen it recognizes is unknown. No much larger clone exists at a distance of one base, and base qualities are not known. The sample belongs to a study of Graves' ophthalmopathy and Graves' hyperthyroidism (dated by TCRdb to the late 2010s). At the level of the whole study: Peripheral blood was collected at initial diagnosis, prior to any treatment. A discovery set of 90 to 100 patients (roughly 41 ophthalmopathy, some 58 stable hyperthyroidism) was enrolled to explore V-J signatures distinguishing ophthalmopathy from hyperthyroidism. Following sample collection, hyperthyroidism patients were given methimazole at a starting dose of 30 mg daily, and ophthalmopathy patients were given high-dose intravenous methylprednisolone. TCR beta repertoire signatures were used to distinguish Graves' ophthalmopathy from Graves' hyperthyroidism and to predict progression to ophthalmopathy. For training and testing, the 100 or so patients in the discovery cohort were randomly divided in a 7:3 ratio. In total, 135 blood samples were TCR-sequenced: around 42 ophthalmopathy, 80 or so hyperthyroidism and about 17 hyperthyroidism-to-ophthalmopathy patients. In about six hyperthyroidism patients, the T-cell repertoires found in thyroid tissue were compared with those found in blood. An independent validation cohort was composed of fewer than 20 hyperthyroidism patients and 17 patients who later progressed from hyperthyroidism to ophthalmopathy. The investigation overall reported the following: The 13-signature model separated ophthalmopathy from stable hyperthyroidism with 85% to 90% sensitivity and almost 84% specificity in cross-validation, and 80%/75% in the test set. Most of the expanded thyroid clonotypes with a frequency above 0.001 were also detected in blood, and it was suggested that the thyroid immune response may be reflected by blood repertoires. In validation, the model predicted ophthalmopathy progression with about 64% sensitivity and around 72% specificity; roughly eleven predicted patients were CT-confirmed with GO in a median of about 7.1 months. No statistical method was used to predetermine the sample size, and group allocation was not hidden from the investigators.

For repertoire sequencing, the TCR beta CDR3 regions were amplified from RNA transcripts. HTBI primers and the Qiagen OneStep RT-PCR kit were used in a first-round RT-PCR, which was followed by a second-round multiplex PCR, size selection and purification. The libraries underwent paired-end sequencing with 100 bp reads on an Illumina HiSeq2000. The study's own analysis went as follows. SOAPnuke was used for read processing, and reads with adapters, uncalled bases, a mean Phred below 15, or no exact constant-primer or identifier match were discarded. COPE v1.2.5 was used to merge the high-quality paired reads. Clonotypes were defined as unique nucleotide sequences and were aligned to IMGT TRB V, D and J references using MiTCR v1.1. Analysis was restricted to V-J combinations with a frequency above 0.0001, which covered about 99% of repertoires. For each V-J combination, a TCR clonal expansion and chaos score was defined as the ratio of F50 clonal expansion to chaos observed in the TCRdist matrix. Welch's t-statistics and random forest were used to narrow the features down to about twelve V-J combinations, which were then fed into a naive Bayes classifier. The Morisita-Horn index was used to measure how similar the thyroid and blood repertoires were. TCRdb passed the public sequencing reads through fastp at Q25 and MiXCR, retaining productive beta sequences. Every distinct CDR3 protein forms one entry, paired with its most common genes and DNA. In this record, the V and J calls reflect TCRdb's handling and not the investigators' own analysis. In this sample the table shows 620,000 or so distinct CDR3 sequences, over 20% of which occur a single time. The ten biggest clones cover approximately 7% of the sample.

CDR1 is given as SGHAT and CDR2 as FQDESV, both from the germline V gene (reference sequence). The V and J ends are trimmed by 5 bases and 5 bases, leaving 18 bases between them. The CDR3 spans 16 residues, from the cysteine through the phenylalanine. This entry keeps only the CDR3 DNA: 48 bases, framed from base 1. Stable hyperthyroidism was defined as no progression to ophthalmopathy within 18 months of follow-up. Patients with hyperthyroidism were aged 18 to 65 years, had been newly diagnosed, and had a disease duration of less than 2 months. Patients with other autoimmune diseases, uncontrolled infections, pregnancy or lactation were excluded. Diagnosis was based on clinical symptoms, serum thyroxine, TRAb, thyroid ultrasound and orbital computed tomography. Ficoll-Paque density gradient centrifugation was used to isolate PBMCs from approximately 11 ml of fresh peripheral blood. Total RNA was extracted using Trizol reagent, and RNA quality was checked on an Agilent 2100 Bioanalyzer.

This sequence was found in a woman under 30 with stable Graves' hyperthyroidism. Some clones in this sample may be carry-over from other donors' samples. Donor details come from another sample of the same person, matched by shared clones. Sample: peripheral blood. The chain links TRBV11-1 with TRBJ2-2, with a tentative D gene TRBD1 over 7 matching bases. The CDR3 reads CASSLLRRGQTGELFF. The base sequence is TGTGCCAGCAGCCTCTTGAGGAGGGGGCAGACCGGGGAGCTGTTTTTT.